These 14 T cell receptor beta chains came from one sample sequenced in a study of CD8 T cells in ankylosing spondylitis. TCRdb ran MiXCR on the 5' RACE reads and lists one entry per CDR3 protein. The sample consists of about 240,000 distinct CDR3 sequences, 20% to 30% of them appearing once. Source material: blood, either unsorted or a sorted T cell fraction (not recorded which). The receptors come from a male donor with ankylosing spondylitis or in good health (not recorded which).

This clonotype was seen at least ten times. V usage is TRBV20-1 and J usage is TRBJ1-5, with a weak D call TRBD1 (5 bases). V was shortened by 2 bases and J by 3 bases, with 8 bases between the two germline ends. Germline CDR1 DFQATT, CDR2 SNEGSKA (reference sequence). The CDR3 spans 13 residues. In DNA form, the CDR3 reads TGCAGTGCTAGATCAGGGTACAATCAGCCCCAGCATTTT. It translates to CSARSGYNQPQHF.

This clonotype has just a few counts. The V gene is TRBV20-1, the J gene TRBJ2-7; a possible D gene is TRBD1 (7 bases). Germline values: CDR1 DFQATT, CDR2 SNEGSKA (reference sequence). This CDR3 spans 13 amino acids. Trimming cost V 2 bases and J 2 bases, with 10 bases left between them. CDR3 region: CSARQGGTYEQYF. The CDR3 region has the DNA TGCAGTGCTAGACAGGGGGGCACCTACGAGCAGTACTTC.

This clonotype was counted a few times. The V and J genes are TRBV15 and TRBJ2-1; TRBD1 aligns across 9 bases. This CDR3 is built from 17 residues. Germline assignment: CDR1 LNHNV and CDR2 YYDKDF (reference sequence). The V gene end was trimmed by 3 bases and the J gene end by 9 bases; junction bases not matched to a gene: 15. CDR3 sequence reads: CATSRGPYRGPEGEQFF. CDR3 coding DNA: TGTGCCACCAGCAGGGGGCCGTACAGGGGGCCGGAGGGTGAGCAGTTCTTC.

This rearrangement joins TRBV4-2 to TRBJ2-3; possible D gene TRBD2, 5 bases. The germline V and J ends were trimmed by 0 bases and 6 bases, with 7 bases remaining between them. The germline V gene encodes CDR1 LGHNA and CDR2 YNFKEQ. The CDR3 extends over 13 amino acids. CDR3 nucleotide sequence: TGTGCCAGCAGCCAAGACGAGCGGGATACGCAGTATTTT. This codes for CASSQDERDTQYF.

This clonotype was counted only a few times. The chain joins TRBV30 to TRBJ1-4, with D tentatively TRBD1 (5 bases). Trimming cost V 4 bases and J 7 bases, with 22 bases left between them. Germline V gives CDR1 GTSNPN, CDR2 SVGIG (reference sequence). The length of the CDR3 is 16 residues. The CDR3 sequence: CAWKGRLLGVAEKLFF. The CDR3 DNA reads TGTGCCTGGAAGGGACGCCTTCTGGGGGTAGCTGAAAAACTGTTTTTT.

This clonotype was observed at least ten times. The chain employs TRBV20-1 and TRBJ2-3, with 11 bases lining up with TRBD1. V lost 6 bases and J lost 5; bases outside the gene matches: 16. The CDR3 has 17 residues. Germline V CDR1 and CDR2: DFQATT, SNEGSKA (reference sequence). CDR3 DNA: TGCAGTGCGACCCCCGGAGGAGGACAGGGGGCCGTAGATACGCAGTATTTT. Residues: CSATPGGGQGAVDTQYF.

This clonotype was seen many times. The chain couples TRBV10-3 to TRBJ2-1; D is perhaps TRBD2 (6 bases). The CDR3 is 16 amino acids. CDR1 and CDR2 (germline): ENHRY, SYGVKD. V was cut by 0 bases and J by 3 bases, with 12 bases left in between. The CDR3 nucleotides are TGTGCCATCAGTGAGTCGATAGCCGGGGGCTACAATGAGCAGTTCTTC. This gives the protein CAISESIAGGYNEQFF.

The sample holds many counts of this clonotype. The junction shows a germline mismatch at one end, possibly a read error. V and J are TRBV7-2 and TRBJ2-5; D is unresolved. CDR1 and CDR2 (germline): SGHTA, FQGNSA. This CDR3 spans 15 amino acids. CDR3 sequence (DNA): TGTGCCAGCGGCTTAACGACTCAGCTGCCGGAGACCCAGTACTTC. Protein sequence: CASGLTTQLPETQYF. The full variable domain, completed using reference TRBV7-2 and TRBJ2-5, is GAGVSQSPSNKVTEKGKDVELRCDPISGHTALYWYRQSLGQGLEFLIYFQGNSAPDKSGLPSDRFSAERTGGSVSTLTIQRTQQEDSAVYLCASGLTTQLPETQYFGPGTRLLVL.

The rearrangement uses TRBV24-1 and TRBJ1-5, with TRBD1 as a possible D gene (6 bases). The CDR3 loop spans 14 amino acids. Trimming took off 10 bases at V and 5 bases at J, with 17 bases between the two ends. Germline loops: CDR1 KGHDR, CDR2 SFDVKD. The CDR3 DNA sequence: TGTGCCACTAGGGGCCGAGGGGGAGATCAGCCCCAGCATTTT. It codes for CATRGRGGDQPQHF.

This rearrangement joins TRBV20-1 to TRBJ2-3; maybe TRBD1 (6 bases). Deletions cut 4 bases from V and 0 bases from J, with 11 bases between. There are 14 residues in the CDR3. The germline V gene encodes CDR1 DFQATT and CDR2 SNEGSKA (reference sequence). The CDR3 DNA is TGCAGTGCTACGACAGGATCTAGCACAGATACGCAGTATTTT. This codes for CSATTGSSTDTQYF.

This clonotype was observed a handful of times. The chain employs TRBV6-5 and TRBJ2-5; D gene unclear. V lost 2 bases, J lost 5 bases, and 15 bases lay in between. From germline, CDR1 is MNHEY and CDR2 SVGAGI. This CDR3 spans 15 amino acids. For the CDR3, the DNA is TGTGCCAGCAGTTACGACGGGCAGTACTGGGAGACCCAGTACTTC. It specifies CASSYDGQYWETQYF.

This clonotype showed up just a few times. The chain joins TRBV10-3 to TRBJ2-7; D possibly uses TRBD1 or TRBD2 (5 bases each). The V and J ends lost 6 bases and 1 base respectively, with 13 bases between them. From germline, CDR1 is ENHRY and CDR2 SYGVKD. The CDR3 runs to 14 residues. The CDR3 DNA sequence: TGTGCCATCAGACTAGACAGAAATTCCTACGAGCAGTACTTC. Protein product: CAIRLDRNSYEQYF.

This clonotype has a count of ten or more. The CDR3 DNA reads as TGTGCCAGCAGTTGGGACCCGGGGGCGGATGGCTACACCTTC. Its translation: CASSWDPGADGYTF. The chain couples TRBV12-3 or TRBV12-4 to TRBJ1-2; perhaps TRBD1 as D (6 bases). The CDR3 extends over 14 amino acids. The V gene lost 4 bases and the J gene lost 6 bases, with 15 bases spanning the gap.

There are a few counts of this clonotype. The chain couples TRBV12-3 or TRBV12-4 to TRBJ2-3, with 11 bases identical to TRBD2. Losses at the gene ends were 8 bases for V and 5 bases for J; bases not matched to a gene: 6. CDR3 size: 14 residues. The CDR3 sequence is CASRLAGTGDTQYF. The CDR3 DNA sequence: TGTGCCAGCCGACTAGCGGGGACAGGAGATACGCAGTATTTT.